One sample yielded the 4 T cell receptor beta chains listed below, sequenced in a study of blood T cell repertoires in COVID-19. TCRdb's copy holds only in-frame clones and misses some; the assay was immunoSEQ multiplex PCR. This sample has around 100,000 clones, with about 90% found just once. Input material: peripheral blood. These receptors were collected from a woman aged 25 to 39 with acute or convalescent COVID-19.

J is TRBJ1-1 and V is TRBV12-3 or TRBV12-4; D is uncertain. The ends were cut back, 3 bases at V and 4 bases at J, with 6 bases in the middle. The CDR3 contains 12 residues. The CDR3 region is CASSLEGTEAFF. The CDR3 DNA reads as TGTGCCAGCAGTTTGGAGGGCACTGAAGCTTTCTTT.

This clone was counted a single time. The gene calls are TRBV19 and TRBJ2-1, with D perhaps matching TRBD1 (7 bases). Trimming left V 10 bases short and J 8 bases short, with 30 bases between. Germline V gene sequence: CDR1 LNHDA, CDR2 SQIVND (reference sequence). There are 17 residues in the CDR3. CDR3 region: CATIGPWTKGAGDEQFF. CDR3 coding DNA: TGTGCCACCATTGGACCTTGGACTAAGGGGGCCGGGGATGAGCAGTTCTTC.

This chain links TRBV27 with TRBJ2-7, with 10 bases fitting TRBD2. Germline V gene lookup returns CDR1 MNHEY and CDR2 SMNVEV (reference sequence). The ends lost 7 bases at V and 0 bases at J; junction bases unmatched: 6. The CDR3 consists of 15 residues. CDR3 region: CASTPLAGNSYEQYF. CDR3 in DNA: TGTGCCAGCACCCCACTAGCGGGGAACTCCTACGAGCAGTACTTC.

This sequence joins TRBV30 and TRBJ1-4, with a weak D call TRBD1 (5 bases). Trimming left V 1 base short and J 6 bases short, with 9 bases between. Germline V gene sequence: CDR1 GTSNPN, CDR2 SVGIG (reference sequence). CDR3 length: 13 amino acids. The CDR3 region is CAWSETGHEKLFF. CDR3 DNA sequence: TGTGCCTGGAGTGAAACAGGCCATGAAAAACTGTTTTTT.